The source of this T cell receptor (beta chain) is a study of monozygotic twins with inflammatory bowel disease. TCRdb re-called the 5' RACE reads and shows each CDR3 protein once, DNA omitted. The repertoire table contains 350,000 to 550,000 distinct CDR3 sequences. The TCR sequence derives from a human donor with ulcerative colitis or Crohn's disease, or a healthy co-twin of an affected twin (not recorded which). Source material: blood.

CDR3 sequence: CSVENSDISYEQYF. The V call is TRBV29-1, the J call TRBJ2-7. The CDR3 is 14 amino acids. Germline lookup yields CDR1 SQVTM and CDR2 ANQGSEA.